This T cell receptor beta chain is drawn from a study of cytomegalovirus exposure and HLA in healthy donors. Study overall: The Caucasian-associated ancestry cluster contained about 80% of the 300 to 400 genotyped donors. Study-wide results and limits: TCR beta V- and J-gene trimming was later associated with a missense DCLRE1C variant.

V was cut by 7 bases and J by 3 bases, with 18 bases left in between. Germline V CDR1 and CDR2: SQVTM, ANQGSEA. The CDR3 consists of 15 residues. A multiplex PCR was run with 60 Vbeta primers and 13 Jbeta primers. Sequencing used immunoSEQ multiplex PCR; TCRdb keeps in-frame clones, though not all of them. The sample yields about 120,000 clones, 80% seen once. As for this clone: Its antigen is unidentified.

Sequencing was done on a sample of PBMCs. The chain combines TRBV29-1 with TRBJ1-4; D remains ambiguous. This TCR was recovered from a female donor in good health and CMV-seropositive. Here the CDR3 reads CSAGSGFQANEKLFF. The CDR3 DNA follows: TGCAGCGCAGGATCGGGGTTTCAGGCTAATGAAAAACTGTTTTTT.